The T cell receptor beta chain described here comes from a study of metastatic and nonmetastatic thyroid tumors. Study overall: Samples came from malignant and benign thyroid patients, and repertoires were compared across blood and tumor or nodule tissue.

Study observations and caveats: Relative to benign nodules, malignant thyroid tumors were reportedly characterized by significantly elevated TCR beta diversity in blood and tumor.

This CDR3 has 13 amino acids. Trimming took 1 base from V and 9 from J, leaving 10 bases between them. The germline gives CDR1 SEHNR, CDR2 FQNEAQ (reference sequence). Worth noting for this clone: No antigen is known for it.

Ahead of thyroid surgery, no patient had received treatment of any kind. Under the authors' procedure: The study built a papillary thyroid cancer distant-metastasis classifier from CDR3 differences across clinicopathological groups. Via MiXCR, TCRdb re-called the PCR reads. TCRdb assigned the V and J calls; the authors' analysis was not used. The sample consists of fewer than 40,000 clones, around 47% of them appearing once. This clonotype was obtained from a male donor with papillary thyroid cancer or a benign thyroid nodule (not recorded which). Some clones in this sample may be carry-over from other donors' samples. V gene TRBV7-9 combines with J gene TRBJ2-1; D gene uncertain. The sample comprised tumor tissue. CDR3 bases: TGTGCCAGCAGCTTAGGTCAGTATTCTGAGCAGTTCTTC. Amino acid sequence: CASSLGQYSEQFF.